This T cell receptor beta chain was captured in a study of blood T cells in healthy people across ages. General study findings and limits: With age, beta diversity per million T cells declined roughly linearly, significantly by 30 to 40.

PCR was performed a second time for about 7 to 12 cycles using a sample-barcoded 5' primer and a J-beta primer mix. Carrying 12 random nucleotides, a template-switch adaptor labeled each individual cDNA molecule. TCRdb re-called the 5' RACE reads with MiXCR, one entry per CDR3 protein. This table holds about 1.8 million distinct CDR3 sequences, 40% to 55% found once. Trimming cost V 6 bases and J 7 bases, with 15 bases left between them. CDR3 length: 12 amino acids. Germline assignment: CDR1 SQVTM and CDR2 ANQGSEA. Researchers report isolating at least 6.5 million PBMCs per sample. Of note for this clonotype: Antigen unknown.

The rearrangement uses TRBV29-1 and TRBJ1-1, with D maybe TRBD1 (5 bases). The sequence was obtained from a woman between 40 and 55 years old in good health. The sequenced material came from blood. CDR3 coding DNA: TGCAGCGTCTCAGGGAAGAACTTTGAAGCTTTCTTT. Its protein is CSVSGKNFEAFF.